This TCR beta chain was profiled in a study of CD4 and CD8 cells across lung adenocarcinoma regions. TCRdb ran MiXCR on the PCR reads and lists one entry per CDR3 protein. The sample shows 20,000 to 25,000 distinct CDR3 sequences, under 65% of them seen only once. Comment on this clonotype: The junction does not match germline at one end; this may be a read error.

The CDR3 has 15 residues. From germline, CDR1 is ENHRY and CDR2 SYGVKD. Sequencing was performed on CD4+ T cells from the center of a lung tumor. This sequence joins TRBV10-3 and TRBJ2-2; TRBD2 is a possible D gene (5 bases). This clonotype originated in a male donor with lung adenocarcinoma. The CD4 and CD8 labels of this study may be unreliable. CDR3 residues: CALGLQSVIPGKLFF. CDR3 DNA sequence: TGTGCCCTGGGCCTCCAGTCCGTGATCCCCGGGAAGCTGTTTTTT.